This T cell receptor (beta chain) is from a study of T cell responses to AZD1222 COVID-19 vaccine. Profiling relied on immunoSEQ multiplex PCR, and the TCRdb table lists in-frame clones only, not all of them. The sample has under 120,000 clones, about 90% seen once; the top ten hold 2% to 3%. The CDR3 runs to 17 residues. The V gene's germline CDR1 is MDHEN and CDR2 SYDVKM. V lost 4 bases and J lost 4; bases outside the gene matches: 9. This clonotype was obtained from an adult who received the AZD1222 COVID-19 vaccine. The specimen was peripheral blood, collected 28 days after the second AZD1222 dose. The J gene is TRBJ2-3, the V gene TRBV28; 12 nucleotides align to TRBD2. The CDR3 region is CASSSWTSGDLPDTQYF. The CDR3, as DNA: TGTGCCAGCAGTTCGTGGACTAGCGGGGACCTCCCAGATACGCAGTATTTT.